This passage covers 23 T cell receptor beta chains from one sample sequenced in a study of TIL therapy for anti-PD-1-resistant metastatic lung cancer. Sequencing used immunoSEQ v3. Assay: immunoSEQ multiplex PCR; the TCRdb copy retains only in-frame clones and omits some. The top ten hold roughly a tenth of the sample, which has 10,000 or so clones, 70% to 80% seen once. The time point is: pre-treatment sample, taken before nivolumab and TIL therapy. The material was blood, obtained at baseline. Receptors originate from a person between 25 and 80 years old with non-small cell lung cancer.

The chain couples TRBV7-2 to TRBJ1-2; 7 bases fit TRBD1. This CDR3 region has 14 residues. Trimming removed 8 bases from V and 4 bases from J; junction bases left unmatched: 10. Germline values: CDR1 SGHTA, CDR2 FQGNSA. CDR3 DNA: TGTGCCAGCGAGCGGGGGGACAGACCCTATGGCTACACCTTC. Amino acids: CASERGDRPYGYTF.

The sample holds a few counts of this clone. J is TRBJ1-2 and V is TRBV20-1, with a possible D match to TRBD1 (5 bases). The CDR3 runs to 11 residues. V was shortened by 3 bases and J by 14 bases, with 16 bases between the two germline ends. The V gene's germline CDR1 is DFQATT and CDR2 SNEGSKA (reference sequence). The CDR3 is CSASQGVTATF. In DNA form, the CDR3 reads TGCAGTGCTAGTCAGGGAGTGACGGCTACCTTC.

The gene calls are TRBV15 and TRBJ1-2, with D uncertain. The CDR3 length is 14 residues. Germline CDR1 and CDR2: LNHNV and YYDKDF (reference sequence). Trimming stripped 0 bases from V and 4 bases from J, with 9 bases between. CDR3 coding DNA: TGTGCCACCAGCAGAGATCGGGAAGCCTATGGCTACACCTTC. Translation: CATSRDREAYGYTF.

The chain has TRBV12-5 and TRBJ2-1; TRBD2 matches at 7 bases. Per the germline V gene, CDR1 is LGHNT and CDR2 is FRNRAP. This CDR3 is built from 13 residues. V shed 7 bases and J 9 bases; nucleotides not matched to a gene: 9. The CDR3 is CASVLRGEGEQFF. DNA of the CDR3: TGTGCTAGTGTCCTTCGGGGGGAGGGTGAGCAGTTCTTC.

This rearrangement joins TRBV19 to TRBJ2-1, with D possibly being TRBD1 or TRBD2 (5 bases each). The CDR3 loop spans 13 amino acids. Germline-derived CDR1 and CDR2 are LNHDA and SQIVND (reference sequence). Trimming pared 8 bases from V and 4 bases from J, leaving 12 bases between. CDR3 sequence: CASSGTIYNEQFF. The CDR3 region has the DNA TGTGCCAGTTCCGGGACCATATACAATGAGCAGTTCTTC.

The rearrangement links TRBV7-9 to TRBJ1-2; no reliable D call. The CDR3 extends over 15 amino acids. Trimming took off 1 base at V and 8 bases at J, with 17 bases between the two ends. The V gene's germline CDR1 is SEHNR and CDR2 FQNEAQ (reference sequence). In nucleotides, the CDR3 is TGTGCCAGCAGCTTAGAAATCCGAACTGGAGGAGGCTACACCTTC. As protein: CASSLEIRTGGGYTF.

This chain connects TRBV7-6 to TRBJ2-2; D remains ambiguous. Germline loops: CDR1 SGHVS, CDR2 FNYEAQ. CDR3 size: 16 residues. Deletions cut 1 base from V and 0 bases from J, with 9 bases between. In nucleotides, the CDR3 is TGTGCCAGCAGCTTAGTTCCAGGAACGAACACCGGGGAGCTGTTTTTT. Amino acids: CASSLVPGTNTGELFF.

This rearrangement joins TRBV5-5 to TRBJ1-5; D remains unclear. The V gene lost 2 bases and the J gene lost 1 base, with 7 bases spanning the gap. The V gene's germline CDR1 is SGHKS and CDR2 YYEKEE (reference sequence). CDR3 length: 14 residues. CDR3 coding DNA: TGTGCCAGCAGCTTACTTCGGAGCAATCAGCCCCAGCATTTT. It is translated as CASSLLRSNQPQHF.

The rearrangement joins TRBV10-3 to TRBJ2-5; a weak D match, TRBD1 (6 bases). The J call may not be correct, given that the DNA end is closer to TRBJ2-7. Germline CDR1 and CDR2: ENHRY and SYGVKD. The CDR3 contains 12 residues. The CDR3 sequence: CAISGGQGEQYF. For the CDR3, the DNA is TGTGCCATCAGTGGGGGGCAAGGCGAGCAGTACTTC.

This clone is labeled as medium-sized. V is TRBV27 and J is TRBJ2-5, with TRBD2 as a possible D gene (6 bases). V was shortened by 6 bases and J by 5 bases, with 16 bases between the two germline ends. The CDR3 has 14 amino acids. CDR1 and CDR2 from the germline V gene are MNHEY and SMNVEV (reference sequence). Here the CDR3 DNA reads TGTGCCAGCAGCCCGGGACTCAACGGGGAGACCCAGTACTTC. The encoded protein is CASSPGLNGETQYF.

J is TRBJ2-5 and V is TRBV7-8; a weak D match, TRBD2 (5 bases). Trimming took off 6 bases at V and 11 bases at J, with 25 bases between the two ends. This CDR3 has 15 residues. In germline, CDR1 is SGHVS, CDR2 FQNEAQ. CDR3 sequence (DNA): TGTGCCAGCAGGCCACGTGGACTGCTTACTTCTGAGCAGTACTTC. Translated: CASRPRGLLTSEQYF.

V and J are TRBV5-1 and TRBJ2-2; D remains ambiguous. Germline CDR1 is SGHRS and CDR2 is YFSETQ. Trimming took 1 base from V and 7 from J, leaving 5 bases between them. The CDR3 has 12 residues. In DNA form, the CDR3 reads TGCGCCAGCAGCTTGAATAACGGGGAGCTGTTTTTT. It translates to CASSLNNGELFF.

This clone has a handful of counts. The chain couples TRBV6-6 to TRBJ2-5; D possibly corresponds to TRBD2 (5 bases). From germline, CDR1 is MNHNY and CDR2 SVGAGI (reference sequence). With 7 bases removed from V and 5 bases from J, the gap between germline ends came to 11 bases. The CDR3 contains 12 residues. In DNA, the CDR3 is TGTGCCAGCAAGGGAGAACGGGAGACCCAGTACTTC. This gives the protein CASKGERETQYF.

V and J are TRBV19 and TRBJ1-5; no clear D. Germline CDR1 reads LNHDA; CDR2 reads SQIVND (reference sequence). V gave up 3 bases and J gave up 1 base, with 4 bases separating them. The CDR3 spans 13 residues. DNA for the CDR3: TGTGCCAGTAGTATGGAAAGCAATCAGCCCCAGCATTTT. This encodes CASSMESNQPQHF. Together with reference TRBV19 and TRBJ1-5, the CDR3 gives the full variable domain: DGGITQSPKYLFRKEGQNVTLSCEQNLNHDAMYWYRQDPGQGLRLIYYSQIVNDFQKGDIAEGYSVSREKKESFPLTVTSAQKNPTAFYLCASSMESNQPQHFGDGTRLSIL.

This clone has more than one count but fewer than ten. J is TRBJ1-5 and V is TRBV7-7, with 7 bases aligning to TRBD1. CDR3 length: 16 amino acids. J lost 3 bases, V lost 1 base, and 6 bases had no gene match. Germline V gene lookup returns CDR1 SSHAT and CDR2 FNYEAQ (reference sequence). The CDR3 nucleotides read TGTGCCAGCAGCTTAGTTCGGGGGACAGCCAATCAGCCCCAGCATTTT. This sequence encodes CASSLVRGTANQPQHF.

Only a few counts were recorded for this clone. CDR3 amino acids: CASSQEGQESTMTQFF. CDR3 in DNA: TGTGCCAGCAGCCAAGAGGGACAGGAGAGTACAATGACGCAGTTCTTC. The chain combines TRBV14 with TRBJ2-1; 8 positions match TRBD1. The CDR3 is 16 residues long. CDR1 and CDR2 from the germline V gene are SGHDN and FVKESK. J was trimmed by 12 bases and V by 0 bases; bases with no gene match: 13.

V gene TRBV4-1 combines with J gene TRBJ2-1; the match to TRBD2 covers 11 bases. With V trimmed by 1 base and J by 4 bases, 12 bases remained unmatched. The V gene's germline CDR1 is MGHRA and CDR2 YSYEKL. This CDR3 is 19 amino acids long. The CDR3 sequence is CASSQVGARLAGIYNEQFF. Here the CDR3 DNA reads TGCGCCAGCAGCCAAGTCGGAGCCCGACTAGCGGGGATTTACAATGAGCAGTTCTTC.

This sequence joins TRBV4-1 and TRBJ2-7; D is ambiguous. Germline CDR1 and CDR2: MGHRA and YSYEKL. The CDR3 is 15 residues long. Trimming removed 4 bases at V and 2 bases at J, with 15 bases between. CDR3 DNA: TGCGCCAGCAGCCCCATACTGAAGGTGCCCTACGAGCAGTACTTC. It specifies CASSPILKVPYEQYF.

This clone was counted a few times. J is TRBJ1-2 and V is TRBV30; 9 bases are shared with TRBD1. Trimming removed 3 bases from V and 7 bases from J; junction bases left unmatched: 6. This CDR3 region has 13 residues. Germline lookup yields CDR1 GTSNPN and CDR2 SVGIG (reference sequence). In DNA, the CDR3 is TGTGCCTGGAGGGAGACAGGGGGAACTGGCTACACCTTC. It encodes CAWRETGGTGYTF.

The V call is TRBV30, the J call TRBJ2-4; TRBD2 matches 9 bases. Looked up from germline, CDR1 is GTSNPN and CDR2 is SVGIG (reference sequence). Losses at the gene ends were 3 bases for V and 6 bases for J; bases not matched to a gene: 6. The CDR3 totals 14 residues. The CDR3 DNA reads as TGTGCCTGGAGCGTACTAGCGGGTTCAAACATTCAGTACTTC. Amino acids: CAWSVLAGSNIQYF. The full variable domain, completed using reference TRBV30 and TRBJ2-4, is SQTIHQWPATLVQPVGSPLSLECTVEGTSNPNLYWYRQAAGRGLQLLFYSVGIGQISSEVPQNLSASRPQDRQFILSSKKLLLSDSGFYLCAWSVLAGSNIQYFGAGTRLSVL.

V is TRBV18 and J is TRBJ2-1; 13 bases match TRBD2. CDR3 length: 17 residues. With V trimmed by 4 bases and J by 0 bases, 3 bases remained unmatched. The germline gives CDR1 KGHSH, CDR2 LQKENI. The CDR3 sequence is CASSRLAGGRSYNEQFF. The CDR3 nucleotides are TGTGCCAGCTCACGACTAGCGGGAGGCCGCTCCTACAATGAGCAGTTCTTC. The entire variable domain, with the rest obtained from reference TRBV18 and TRBJ2-1, is as follows: NAGVMQNPRHLVRRRGQEARLRCSPMKGHSHVYWYRQLPEEGLKFMVYLQKENIIDESGMPKERFSAEFPKEGPSILRIQQVVRGDSAAYFCASSRLAGGRSYNEQFFGPGTRLTVL.

This clone was counted once. The chain has TRBV5-4 and TRBJ2-1, with a possible D match to TRBD2 (5 bases). The length of the CDR3 is 14 residues. Trimming removed 4 bases from V and 5 bases from J, with 13 bases in between. The germline V gene encodes CDR1 SGHNT and CDR2 YYREEE (reference sequence). The CDR3 DNA sequence: TGTGCCAGCAGCCTTGGGAGACGAGACAATGAGCAGTTCTTC. This translates into CASSLGRRDNEQFF.

This clone was seen only a few times. The V gene is TRBV5-4, the J gene TRBJ2-3; no clear D gene. V was cut by 2 bases and J by 4 bases, with 8 bases left in between. This CDR3 has 13 amino acids. Per the germline V gene, CDR1 is SGHNT and CDR2 is YYREEE (reference sequence). The CDR3 protein is CASSFLGPDTQYF. The CDR3 nucleotides are TGTGCCAGCAGCTTTCTGGGTCCAGATACGCAGTATTTT.